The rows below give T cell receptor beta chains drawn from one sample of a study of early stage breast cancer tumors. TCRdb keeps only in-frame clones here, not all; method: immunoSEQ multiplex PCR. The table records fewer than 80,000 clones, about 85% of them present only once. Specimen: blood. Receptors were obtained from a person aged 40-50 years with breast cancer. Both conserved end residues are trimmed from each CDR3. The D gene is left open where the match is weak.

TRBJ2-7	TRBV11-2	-	ASSFSRDNYEQY
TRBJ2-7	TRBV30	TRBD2	AWIRVGRESSEGYEQY
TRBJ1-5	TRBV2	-	ASSELTSNQPQH
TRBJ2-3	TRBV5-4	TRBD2	ASSTSTSGSGTDTQY
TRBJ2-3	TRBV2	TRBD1	ASSAGQGGADTQY
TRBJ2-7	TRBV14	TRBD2	ASSRLGGPTRGTSDYEQY
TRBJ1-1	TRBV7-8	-	ASSPEQGFSEAF
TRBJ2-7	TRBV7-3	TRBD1	ASSKQGARDEQY
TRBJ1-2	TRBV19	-	ASSGSNYGYT
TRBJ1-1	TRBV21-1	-	ASSIFLGRGTEAF
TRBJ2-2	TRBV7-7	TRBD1	ASSPDRGNTGELF
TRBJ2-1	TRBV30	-	AWSISNEQF
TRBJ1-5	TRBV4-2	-	ASSQDADTIQPQH
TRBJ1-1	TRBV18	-	ASSPQGTDTEAF
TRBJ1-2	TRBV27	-	ASSLSGTFYGYT
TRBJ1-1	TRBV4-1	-	ASSQESHGGEAF
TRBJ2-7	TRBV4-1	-	ASSQPGTGTYEQY
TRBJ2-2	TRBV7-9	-	ASSLKGSNTGELF
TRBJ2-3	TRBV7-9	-	ASSLAIETSGGTDTQY
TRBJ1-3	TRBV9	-	ASSVAPGFGNTIY
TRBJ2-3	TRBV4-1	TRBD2	ASSQDWRESTDTQY
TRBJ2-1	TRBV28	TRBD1	ASGFGQGRTYNEQF
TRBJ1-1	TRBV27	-	ASSLSRNTEAF
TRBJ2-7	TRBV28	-	ASSFRLEGEQY
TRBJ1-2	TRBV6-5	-	ASSYSSGPGYT
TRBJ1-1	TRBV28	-	ASSLYSVNTEAF
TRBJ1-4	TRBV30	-	AWSVDHEKLF
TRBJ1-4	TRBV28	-	ASSSRGGAYEKLF
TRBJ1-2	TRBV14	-	ASSQVATAYGYT
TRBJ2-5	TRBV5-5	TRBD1	ASSLAFGRGQETQY
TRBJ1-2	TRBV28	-	ASYPPGGRVIYGYT
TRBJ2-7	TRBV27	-	ASSFSDLYEQY
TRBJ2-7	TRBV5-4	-	ASSLASPSYEQY
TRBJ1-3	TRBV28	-	ASSTAAGSGNTIY
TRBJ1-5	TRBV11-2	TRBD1	ASSSDRGQPQH
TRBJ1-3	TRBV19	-	ASRNGNTIY
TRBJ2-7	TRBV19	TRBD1	ASSMSDRGGYEQY
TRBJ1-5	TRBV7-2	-	ASSPTREVSNQPQH
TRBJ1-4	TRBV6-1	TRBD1	ASSEAVVGTGVNEKLF
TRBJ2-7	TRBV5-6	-	ASSSNRFPYYEQY